The clone carrying this TCR beta chain appeared once. The record originates from a study of cytomegalovirus exposure and HLA in healthy donors. Primers included in the PCR were 60 Vbeta and 13 Jbeta primers. Assay: immunoSEQ multiplex PCR; the TCRdb copy retains only in-frame clones and omits some. The table records 35,000 to 55,000 clones, about two thirds of them present only once. Germline loops: CDR1 GTSNPN, CDR2 SVGIG (reference sequence). The CDR3 has 15 residues. V lost 4 bases to trimming and J lost 0 bases; unmatched junction nucleotides: 8. V and J are TRBV30 and TRBJ2-5; 7 bases align to TRBD1. The sample consisted of PBMCs. The clonotype originates from a woman aged 30 to 39 in good health and CMV-seronegative. The DNA of the CDR3 is TGTGCCTGGAATCCGACAGGGTGGTACCAAGAGACCCAGTACTTC. Translated: CAWNPTGWYQETQYF.